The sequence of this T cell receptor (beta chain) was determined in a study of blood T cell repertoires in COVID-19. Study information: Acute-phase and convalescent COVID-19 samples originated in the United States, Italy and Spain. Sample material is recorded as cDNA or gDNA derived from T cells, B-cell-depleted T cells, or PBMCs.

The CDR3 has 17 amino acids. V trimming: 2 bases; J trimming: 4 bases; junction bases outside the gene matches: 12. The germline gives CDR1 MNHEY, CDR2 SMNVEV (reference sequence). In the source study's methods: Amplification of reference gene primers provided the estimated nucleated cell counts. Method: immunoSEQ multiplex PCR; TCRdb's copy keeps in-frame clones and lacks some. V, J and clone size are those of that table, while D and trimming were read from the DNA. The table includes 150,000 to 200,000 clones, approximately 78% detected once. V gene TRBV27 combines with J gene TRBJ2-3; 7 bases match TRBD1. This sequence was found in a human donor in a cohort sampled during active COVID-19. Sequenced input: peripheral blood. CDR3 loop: CASSLNPTGLGADTQYF. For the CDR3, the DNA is TGTGCCAGCAGTTTAAACCCGACAGGGTTAGGGGCAGATACGCAGTATTTT.